Here is one T cell receptor beta chain with its context. The record originates from a study of OX40 agonist ivuxolimab in advanced cancers. From germline, CDR1 is KGHSH and CDR2 LQKENI. Trimming at V came to 3 bases and at J to 1 base, leaving 10 bases not matched to a gene. There are 18 residues in the CDR3. Assay used: immunoSEQ multiplex PCR; TCRdb lists only in-frame clones, some missing. The table has 12,000 to 15,000 clones, just under 90% seen once. The rearrangement joins TRBV18 to TRBJ2-5, with 11 bases identical to TRBD2. The source was CD4+ or CD8+ T cells sorted from blood, collected in a trial of the OX40 agonist ivuxolimab. The sequence came from an adult with an advanced solid tumor such as melanoma, head and neck, liver or kidney cancer. In DNA, the CDR3 is TGTGCCAGCTCACCGGCCTCGGGGCTAGCGGGGGGCCAAGAGACCCAGTACTTC. Protein product: CASSPASGLAGGQETQYF. Full variable domain (outside the CDR3, taken from reference TRBV18 and TRBJ2-5): NAGVMQNPRHLVRRRGQEARLRCSPMKGHSHVYWYRQLPEEGLKFMVYLQKENIIDESGMPKERFSAEFPKEGPSILRIQQVVRGDSAAYFCASSPASGLAGGQETQYFGPGTRLLVL.